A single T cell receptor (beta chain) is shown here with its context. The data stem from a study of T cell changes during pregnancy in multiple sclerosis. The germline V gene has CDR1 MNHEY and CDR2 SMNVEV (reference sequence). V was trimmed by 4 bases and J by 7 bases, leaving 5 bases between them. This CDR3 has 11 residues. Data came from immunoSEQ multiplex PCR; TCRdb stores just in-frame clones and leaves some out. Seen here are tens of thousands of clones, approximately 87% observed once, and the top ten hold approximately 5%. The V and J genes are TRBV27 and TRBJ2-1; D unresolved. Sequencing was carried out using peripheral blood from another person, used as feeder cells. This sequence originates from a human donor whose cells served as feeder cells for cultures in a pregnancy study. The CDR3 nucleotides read TGTGCCAGCAGTTGGGGAAATGAGCAGTTCTTC. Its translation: CASSWGNEQFF.